These 31 T cell receptor beta chains originate from one sample sequenced in a study of blood T cell repertoires in COVID-19. Assay used: immunoSEQ multiplex PCR; TCRdb lists only in-frame clones, some missing. The sample has 120,000 to 150,000 clones, roughly 80% seen once. Input material: peripheral blood. The receptors come from a human donor in a cohort sampled during active COVID-19.

The V and J genes are TRBV20-1 and TRBJ1-1; perhaps TRBD1 as D (5 bases). Trimming cost V 3 bases and J 0 bases, with 11 bases left between them. Germline CDR1 DFQATT, CDR2 SNEGSKA (reference sequence). The length of the CDR3 is 14 residues. CDR3 loop: CSASLFRVNTEAFF. CDR3 coding DNA: TGCAGTGCTAGTTTGTTCAGGGTGAACACTGAAGCTTTCTTT.

The chain uses TRBV9 and TRBJ1-5; 7 bases are a match to TRBD1. The CDR3 totals 15 residues. Germline CDR1 SGDLS, CDR2 YYNGEE. With 4 bases clipped from V and 0 bases from J, the junction kept 4 bases outside the gene matches. The CDR3 DNA is TGTGCCAGCAGCCCACAGGGGAATAGCAATCAGCCCCAGCATTTT. Translating gives CASSPQGNSNQPQHF.

This clone appeared a single time. The chain has TRBV5-1 and TRBJ2-5; D might be TRBD2 (6 bases). Germline V gene lookup returns CDR1 SGHRS and CDR2 YFSETQ. The CDR3 runs 14 residues. Trimming stripped 3 bases from V and 4 bases from J, with 13 bases between. The CDR3 DNA follows: TGCGCCAGCAGCTCGCGATCCGGGGGAGAGACCCAGTACTTC. Translation: CASSSRSGGETQYF.

The chain employs TRBV7-9 and TRBJ2-5; D might be TRBD2 (6 bases). The CDR3 loop spans 15 amino acids. Per germline, CDR1 SEHNR and CDR2 FQNEAQ (reference sequence). V shed 1 base and J shed 2 bases, with 11 bases lying between them. CDR3 sequence: CASSLDGGAQETQYF. As DNA, the CDR3 is TGTGCCAGCAGCTTAGACGGGGGTGCACAAGAGACCCAGTACTTC.

This clone was recorded once. The chain couples TRBV5-1 to TRBJ2-6; D unresolved. CDR1 is SGHRS, CDR2 YFSETQ, per germline. V lost 1 base to trimming and J lost 2 bases, with 13 bases between them. This CDR3 spans 17 amino acids. The CDR3 here is CASSLSGPNTGANVLTF. Written as DNA, the CDR3 is TGCGCCAGCAGCTTGTCAGGTCCGAACACTGGGGCCAACGTCCTGACTTTC.

The chain recombines TRBV3-1 (or the pseudogene TRBV3-2) with TRBJ2-1, with TRBD2 identical over 9 bases. Germline CDR1 and CDR2: LGHDT and YNNKEL (reference sequence). The CDR3 length is 17 residues. The V gene end was trimmed by 3 bases and the J gene end by 0 bases; junction bases not matched to a gene: 6. CDR3 amino acids: CASSHLAGVGSYNEQFF. The CDR3 DNA follows: TGTGCCAGCAGCCATTTAGCGGGGGTCGGCTCCTACAATGAGCAGTTCTTC.

This clone has only a few counts. V and J are TRBV14 and TRBJ1-2, with unresolved D. Deletions cut 8 bases from V and 2 bases from J, with 12 bases between. Per the germline V gene, CDR1 is SGHDN and CDR2 is FVKESK. The CDR3 has 13 amino acids. The CDR3 DNA is TGTGCCAGCGCTTCGGTTCACAACTATGGCTACACCTTC. Amino acid sequence: CASASVHNYGYTF.

This clone was picked up a small number of times. The J gene is TRBJ1-2, the V gene TRBV2, with 7 bases identical to TRBD1. J gave up 1 base and V 3 bases, and 2 bases lay outside the gene matches. The germline V gene encodes CDR1 SNHLY and CDR2 FYNNEI. CDR3 length equals 14 residues. The CDR3, as DNA: TGTGCCAGCAGTGAGAGGGACAGTAACTATGGCTACACCTTC. Its translation is CASSERDSNYGYTF.

The CDR3 spells CASSEAGRAGGQETQYF. As DNA, the CDR3 is TGTGCCAGCAGTGAGGCGGGGCGAGCGGGGGGGCAAGAGACCCAGTACTTC. J is TRBJ2-5 and V is TRBV2; 10 bases align to TRBD2. The V segment lost 3 bases and the J segment 2 bases; nucleotides outside the gene matches: 9. This CDR3 spans 17 amino acids. Germline CDR1 reads SNHLY; CDR2 reads FYNNEI.

V gene TRBV5-1 combines with J gene TRBJ2-7; 7 bases map to TRBD2. Trimming cost V 5 bases and J 6 bases; bases outside gene matches: 8. Germline loops: CDR1 SGHRS, CDR2 YFSETQ. CDR3 length equals 13 residues. CDR3 in DNA: TGCGCCAGCAGATTCGGCGGGGGTTTCGAGCAGTACTTC. This gives the protein CASRFGGGFEQYF. Variable domain in full (rest from reference TRBV5-1 and TRBJ2-7): KAGVTQTPRYLIKTRGQQVTLSCSPISGHRSVSWYQQTPGQGLQFLFEYFSETQRNKGNFPGRFSGRQFSNSRSEMNVSTLELGDSALYLCASRFGGGFEQYFGPGTRLTVT.

This rearrangement joins TRBV9 to TRBJ2-3; 7 nucleotides align to TRBD2. Germline CDR1 reads SGDLS; CDR2 reads YYNGEE. The junction had 12 bases not matched to a gene; V was cut back by 0 bases and J by 2 bases. The CDR3 extends over 18 amino acids. The CDR3: CASSVGVRDYPFTDTQYF. CDR3 nucleotide sequence: TGTGCCAGCAGCGTAGGGGTCCGGGACTATCCCTTCACAGATACGCAGTATTTT.

The J gene is TRBJ2-3, the V gene TRBV6-5, with 10 bases matching TRBD2. This CDR3 is built from 15 residues. The V segment lost 5 bases and the J segment 0 bases; nucleotides outside the gene matches: 2. The V gene's germline CDR1 is MNHEY and CDR2 SVGAGI. CDR3 residues: CASSSGGVSTDTQYF. The CDR3 nucleotides are TGTGCCAGCAGTAGCGGGGGGGTGAGCACAGATACGCAGTATTTT.

The rearrangement uses TRBV6-4 and TRBJ1-1, with 7 bases that match TRBD1. The junction had 7 bases not matched to a gene; V was cut back by 7 bases and J by 2 bases. This CDR3 has 14 residues. The germline CDR1 and CDR2 sequences are MRHNA and SNTAGT. The DNA of the CDR3 is TGTGCCAGCACCCTAGGACAGGTTAACACTGAAGCTTTCTTT. Its translation: CASTLGQVNTEAFF.

The chain carries TRBV5-4 and TRBJ2-2; 8 bases agree with TRBD2. The CDR3 contains 14 residues. Germline V gives CDR1 SGHNT, CDR2 YYREEE (reference sequence). With V trimmed by 4 bases and J by 6 bases, 5 bases remained unmatched. CDR3 in amino acids: CASSLGGAAGELFF. The CDR3 DNA follows: TGTGCCAGCAGCCTCGGGGGGGCCGCCGGGGAGCTGTTTTTT.

This chain links TRBV7-3 with TRBJ2-5; 10 nucleotides match TRBD2. The junction had 10 bases not matched to a gene; V was cut back by 4 bases and J by 5 bases. The CDR3 sequence is 16 residues long. Germline CDR1 is SGHTA and CDR2 is FQGTGA. The CDR3 sequence: CASSSAGSGGRETQYF. The CDR3, as DNA: TGTGCCAGCAGCTCCGCGGGTAGCGGGGGGAGGGAGACCCAGTACTTC.

This chain uses TRBV6-4 with TRBJ2-2, with D possibly being TRBD1 (5 bases). Germline values: CDR1 MRHNA, CDR2 SNTAGT. The V gene lost 4 bases and the J gene lost 3 bases, with 9 bases spanning the gap. The CDR3 has 14 residues. The chain's CDR3 is CASSVATDTGELFF. CDR3 coding DNA: TGTGCCAGCAGTGTGGCGACAGACACCGGGGAGCTGTTTTTT.

The chain links TRBV5-6 to TRBJ2-5; possibly TRBD2 for D (6 bases). With 2 bases removed from V and 5 bases from J, the gap between germline ends came to 10 bases. Germline V gene sequence: CDR1 SGHDT, CDR2 YYEEEE. The CDR3 runs to 13 residues. The CDR3 DNA reads as TGTGCCAGCAGCTTCGCGGGATATGAGACCCAGTACTTC. This translates into CASSFAGYETQYF. Filled out from reference TRBV5-6 and TRBJ2-5, the complete variable domain reads DAGVTQSPTHLIKTRGQQVTLRCSPKSGHDTVSWYQQALGQGPQFIFQYYEEEERQRGNFPDRFSGHQFPNYSSELNVNALLLGDSALYLCASSFAGYETQYFGPGTRLLVL.

The chain employs TRBV6-1 and TRBJ2-3; D unclear. V lost 2 bases and J 1 base, leaving 13 bases between the germline ends. The CDR3 sequence is 16 residues long. The germline V gene encodes CDR1 MNHNS and CDR2 SASEGT. The CDR3 region has the DNA TGTGCCAGCAGTGAATTGCTTGGTGGAGGCACAGATACGCAGTATTTT. This translates into CASSELLGGGTDTQYF.

The rearrangement links TRBV18 to TRBJ2-7; the D gene is possibly TRBD1 (6 bases). The CDR3 totals 12 residues. The germline CDR1 and CDR2 sequences are KGHSH and LQKENI. Trimming removed 6 bases from V and 6 bases from J, with 12 bases in between. CDR3 in DNA: TGTGCCAGCTCTCAACAGGGCGCCGAGCAGTACTTC. This translates into CASSQQGAEQYF.

CDR3 residues: CASTLLTVGNTEAFF. The CDR3, as DNA: TGTGCCAGCACCCTTCTAACAGTGGGTAACACTGAAGCTTTCTTT. The chain employs TRBV5-5 and TRBJ1-1; D uncertain. This CDR3 is built from 15 residues. Per the germline V gene, CDR1 is SGHKS and CDR2 is YYEKEE (reference sequence). The ends were cut back, 6 bases at V and 2 bases at J, with 17 bases in the middle. The variable domain in full, completed from reference TRBV5-5 and TRBJ1-1, reads DAGVTQSPTHLIKTRGQQVTLRCSPISGHKSVSWYQQVLGQGPQFIFQYYEKEERGRGNFPDRFSARQFPNYSSELNVNALLLGDSALYLCASTLLTVGNTEAFFGQGTRLTVV.

The chain uses TRBV29-1 and TRBJ1-2; TRBD1 is a possible D gene (5 bases). Germline assignment: CDR1 SQVTM and CDR2 ANQGSEA. V gave up 4 bases and J gave up 0 bases, with 15 bases separating them. The CDR3 consists of 15 residues. The CDR3, as DNA: TGCAGCGTTGCGGGCAGGGTATCCGCTAACTATGGCTACACCTTC. Encoded protein: CSVAGRVSANYGYTF.

The rearrangement uses TRBV7-2 and TRBJ1-2; D is ambiguous. CDR3 length equals 13 residues. Germline-derived CDR1 and CDR2 are SGHTA and FQGNSA. Deletions cut 1 base from V and 7 bases from J, with 10 bases between. The CDR3 DNA reads TGTGCCAGCAGCTTAGAAGGGAGAACTGGCTACACCTTC. It translates to CASSLEGRTGYTF.

The rearrangement joins TRBV7-9 to TRBJ1-1; 7 bases fit TRBD1. V lost 3 bases and J lost 7; bases outside the gene matches: 8. The CDR3 is 14 residues long. The germline gives CDR1 SEHNR, CDR2 FQNEAQ (reference sequence). The CDR3 DNA follows: TGTGCCAGCAGCTTCGCAGGGACAGTTAATGAAGCTTTCTTT. Translated: CASSFAGTVNEAFF.

This clone was picked up a small number of times. The chain couples TRBV5-4 to TRBJ1-1; D is possibly TRBD1 (6 bases). V was cut by 4 bases and J by 5 bases, with 18 bases left in between. The V gene's germline CDR1 is SGHNT and CDR2 YYREEE (reference sequence). This CDR3 is 15 amino acids long. CDR3 DNA: TGTGCCAGCAGCCCTGGGGGCAGAAGAGGGACTGAAGCTTTCTTT. As protein: CASSPGGRRGTEAFF.

The J gene is TRBJ1-6, the V gene TRBV7-9; 9 positions agree with TRBD1. The CDR3 is 15 residues long. The V and J ends lost 5 bases and 9 bases, in that order; junction bases with no gene match: 8. From germline, CDR1 is SEHNR and CDR2 FQNEAQ (reference sequence). The DNA of the CDR3 is TGTGCCAGCAGCCAGAGGGGACAGGGCAGTTCACCCCTCCACTTT. Encoded protein: CASSQRGQGSSPLHF.

This chain uses TRBV2 with TRBJ1-1; TRBD1 matches 8 bases. Germline CDR1 SNHLY, CDR2 FYNNEI. The CDR3 length is 13 residues. The trim removed 4 bases at V and 6 bases at J, leaving 4 bases unmatched. The CDR3 here is CASSVQGAAEAFF. CDR3 DNA: TGTGCCAGCAGTGTTCAGGGGGCAGCTGAAGCTTTCTTT.

V is TRBV5-1 and J is TRBJ2-1, with D perhaps TRBD2 (6 bases). There are 16 residues in the CDR3. Looked up from germline, CDR1 is SGHRS and CDR2 is YFSETQ. V shed 4 bases and J shed 0 bases, with 14 bases lying between them. The CDR3 region has the DNA TGCGCCAGCAGCCCTGGCGGGGAGAGCTCCTACAATGAGCAGTTCTTC. Its protein product is CASSPGGESSYNEQFF.

The chain links TRBV10-3 to TRBJ1-1; D is ambiguous. This CDR3 has 13 residues. The V end lost 3 bases, the J end lost 9 bases, and 14 bases lay between the germline ends. CDR1 ENHRY and CDR2 SYGVKD come from the germline V gene. Written as DNA, the CDR3 is TGTGCCATCAGTGACCCGGACTCCGAAAAAGCTTTCTTT. Encoded protein: CAISDPDSEKAFF.

The genes are TRBV2 and TRBJ2-5, with a possible D match to TRBD2 (7 bases). V lost 4 bases, J lost 4 bases, and 16 bases lay in between. The CDR3 is 15 amino acids. CDR1 is SNHLY and CDR2 is FYNNEI in the germline V gene. In DNA form, the CDR3 reads TGTGCCAGCAGTGTCGGGGGGCTGGGAAGAGAGACCCAGTACTTC. This encodes CASSVGGLGRETQYF.

This chain uses TRBV19 with TRBJ2-3; 12 nucleotides line up with TRBD2. Germline CDR1 LNHDA, CDR2 SQIVND (reference sequence). The CDR3 has 21 residues. Trimming cost V 0 bases and J 0 bases; bases outside gene matches: 13. CDR3: CASSIELSSGGAGGSTDTQYF. DNA for the CDR3: TGTGCCAGTAGTATAGAGTTGTCTAGCGGGGGGGCCGGGGGAAGCACAGATACGCAGTATTTT.

This clone has only a few counts. The chain couples TRBV7-9 to TRBJ2-1, with 8 bases matching TRBD2. The CDR3 runs 17 residues. Germline V gene sequence: CDR1 SEHNR, CDR2 FQNEAQ (reference sequence). With V trimmed by 3 bases and J by 1 base, 8 bases remained unmatched. The CDR3 region is CASSFPGGVQSYNEQFF. CDR3 nucleotides: TGTGCCAGCAGCTTCCCGGGAGGGGTCCAATCCTACAATGAGCAGTTCTTC.